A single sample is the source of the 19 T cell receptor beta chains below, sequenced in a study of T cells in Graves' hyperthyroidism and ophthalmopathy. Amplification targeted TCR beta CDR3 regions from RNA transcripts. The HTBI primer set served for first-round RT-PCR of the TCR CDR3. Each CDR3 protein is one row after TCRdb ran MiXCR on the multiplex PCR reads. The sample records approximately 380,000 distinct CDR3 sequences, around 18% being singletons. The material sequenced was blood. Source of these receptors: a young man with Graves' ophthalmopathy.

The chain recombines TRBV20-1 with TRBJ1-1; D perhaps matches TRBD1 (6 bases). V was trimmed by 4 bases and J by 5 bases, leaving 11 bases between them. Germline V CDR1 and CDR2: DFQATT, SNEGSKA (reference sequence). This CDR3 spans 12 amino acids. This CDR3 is CSATGGRTEAFF. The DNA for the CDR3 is TGCAGTGCTACGGGGGGCCGAACTGAAGCTTTCTTT.

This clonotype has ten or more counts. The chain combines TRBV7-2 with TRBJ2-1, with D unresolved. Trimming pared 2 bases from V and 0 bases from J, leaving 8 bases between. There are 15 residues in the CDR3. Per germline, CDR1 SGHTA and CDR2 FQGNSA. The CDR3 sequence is CASSLSGFSYNEQFF. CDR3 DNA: TGTGCCAGCAGCTTAAGTGGGTTCTCCTACAATGAGCAGTTCTTC. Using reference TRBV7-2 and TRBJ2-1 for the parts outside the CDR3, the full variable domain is GAGVSQSPSNKVTEKGKDVELRCDPISGHTALYWYRQSLGQGLEFLIYFQGNSAPDKSGLPSDRFSAERTGGSVSTLTIQRTQQEDSAVYLCASSLSGFSYNEQFFGPGTRLTVL.

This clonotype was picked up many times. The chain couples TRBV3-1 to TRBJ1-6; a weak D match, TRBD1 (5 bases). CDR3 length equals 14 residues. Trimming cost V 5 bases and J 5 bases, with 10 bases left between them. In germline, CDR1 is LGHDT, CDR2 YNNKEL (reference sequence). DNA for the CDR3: TGTGCCAGCAGCGCGGGGGGGGATAATTCACCCCTCCACTTT. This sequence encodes CASSAGGDNSPLHF.

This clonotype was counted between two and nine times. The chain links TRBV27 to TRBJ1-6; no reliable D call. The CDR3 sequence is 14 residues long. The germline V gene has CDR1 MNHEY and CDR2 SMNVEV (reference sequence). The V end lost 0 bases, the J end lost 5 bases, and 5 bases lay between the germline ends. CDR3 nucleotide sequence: TGTGCCAGCAGTTTATCAAGCCATAATTCACCCCTCCACTTT. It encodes CASSLSSHNSPLHF.

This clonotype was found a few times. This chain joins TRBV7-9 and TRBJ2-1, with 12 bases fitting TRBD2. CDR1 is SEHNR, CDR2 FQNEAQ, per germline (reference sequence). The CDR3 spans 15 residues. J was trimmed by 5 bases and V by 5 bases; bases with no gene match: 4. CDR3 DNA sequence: TGTGCCAGCAGCGCTAGCGGGGGGGCGAACAATGAGCAGTTCTTC. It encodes CASSASGGANNEQFF.

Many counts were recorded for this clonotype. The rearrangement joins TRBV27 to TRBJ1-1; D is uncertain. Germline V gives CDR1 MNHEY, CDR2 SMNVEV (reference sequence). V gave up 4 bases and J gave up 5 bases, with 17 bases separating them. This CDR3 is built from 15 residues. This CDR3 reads CASSWSYDSGTEAFF. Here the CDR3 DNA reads TGTGCCAGCAGTTGGAGTTACGACTCTGGGACTGAAGCTTTCTTT.

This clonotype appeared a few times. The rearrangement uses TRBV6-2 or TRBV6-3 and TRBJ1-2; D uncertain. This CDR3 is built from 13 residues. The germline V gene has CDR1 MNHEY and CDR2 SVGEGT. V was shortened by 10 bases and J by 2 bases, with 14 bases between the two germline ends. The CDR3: CAIRGSGNYGYTF. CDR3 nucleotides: TGTGCCATCCGAGGGAGCGGGAACTATGGCTACACCTTC.

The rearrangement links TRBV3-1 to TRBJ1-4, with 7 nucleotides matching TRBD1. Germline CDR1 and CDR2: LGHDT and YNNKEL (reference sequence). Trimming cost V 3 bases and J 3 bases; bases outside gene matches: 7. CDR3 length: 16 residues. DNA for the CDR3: TGTGCCAGCAGCCACAGCTTCAGGGGGGCTAATGAAAAACTGTTTTTT. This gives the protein CASSHSFRGANEKLFF.

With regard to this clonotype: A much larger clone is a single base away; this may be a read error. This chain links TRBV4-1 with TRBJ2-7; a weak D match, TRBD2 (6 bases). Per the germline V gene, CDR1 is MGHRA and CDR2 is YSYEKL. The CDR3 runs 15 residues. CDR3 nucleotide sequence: TGCGCCAGCAGCCAAGTACCGGGGACGGACTACGGGCAGTACTTC. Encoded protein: CASSQVPGTDYGQYF.

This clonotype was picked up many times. The CDR3 DNA reads as TGTGCCAGCAGCCAGGGGGACAGGGCCACTGAAGCTTTCTTT. Its translation: CASSQGDRATEAFF. The gene calls are TRBV3-1 and TRBJ1-1, with TRBD1 identical over 9 bases. The CDR3 spans 14 residues. After removal of 3 bases from V and 4 bases from J, the junction contained 3 bases not matched to a gene. Germline V lookup: CDR1 LGHDT, CDR2 YNNKEL (reference sequence).

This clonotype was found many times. The chain's CDR3 is CSAPGGGQSSYEQYF. In DNA, the CDR3 is TGCAGTGCACCGGGGGGCGGTCAAAGCTCCTACGAGCAGTACTTC. The V and J genes are TRBV20-1 and TRBJ2-7; D might be TRBD2 (7 bases). This CDR3 is 15 amino acids long. V gave up 6 bases and J gave up 0 bases, with 18 bases separating them. Germline values: CDR1 DFQATT, CDR2 SNEGSKA (reference sequence).

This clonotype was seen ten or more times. The CDR3 DNA reads as TGTGCCAGCAGCCAGACATTCTACGAGCAGTACTTC. This sequence encodes CASSQTFYEQYF. V usage is TRBV7-2 and J usage is TRBJ2-7; D uncertain. The germline CDR1 and CDR2 sequences are SGHTA and FQGNSA. Trimming cost V 5 bases and J 3 bases, with 8 bases left between them. The length of the CDR3 is 12 residues.

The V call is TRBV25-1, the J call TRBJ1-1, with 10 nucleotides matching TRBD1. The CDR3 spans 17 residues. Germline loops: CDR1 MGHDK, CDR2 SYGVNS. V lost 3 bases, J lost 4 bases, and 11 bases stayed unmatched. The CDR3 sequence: CASSERLKGQGFTEAFF. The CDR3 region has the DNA TGTGCCAGCAGTGAGCGACTGAAGGGACAGGGGTTCACTGAAGCTTTCTTT.

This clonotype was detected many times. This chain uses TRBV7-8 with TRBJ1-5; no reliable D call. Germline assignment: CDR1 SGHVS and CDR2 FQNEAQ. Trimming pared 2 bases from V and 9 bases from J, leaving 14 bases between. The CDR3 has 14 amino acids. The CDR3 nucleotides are TGTGCCAGCAGCTTATCTCCCAGAGAGTTGCCCCAGCATTTT. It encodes CASSLSPRELPQHF.

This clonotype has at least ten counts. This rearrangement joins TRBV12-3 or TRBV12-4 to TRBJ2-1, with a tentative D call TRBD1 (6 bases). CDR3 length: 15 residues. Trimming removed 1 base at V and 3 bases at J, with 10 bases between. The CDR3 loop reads CASSLDRANYNEQFF. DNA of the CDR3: TGTGCCAGCAGTTTAGACAGGGCTAACTACAATGAGCAGTTCTTC.

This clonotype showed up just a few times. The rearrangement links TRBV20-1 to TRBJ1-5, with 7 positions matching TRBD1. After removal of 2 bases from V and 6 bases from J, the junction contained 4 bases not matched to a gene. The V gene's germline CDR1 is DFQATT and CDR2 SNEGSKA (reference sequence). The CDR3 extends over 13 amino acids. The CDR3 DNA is TGCAGTGCTAGAATACAGGGGACTCAGCCCCAGCATTTT. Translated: CSARIQGTQPQHF.

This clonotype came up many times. The CDR3 region has the DNA TGTGCCAGCAGCTTGACAGGGGATCAACCACCCCTCCACTTT. Translating gives CASSLTGDQPPLHF. This chain joins TRBV5-6 and TRBJ1-6, with TRBD1 matching 7 bases. This CDR3 spans 14 amino acids. Germline V gene data show CDR1 as SGHDT and CDR2 as YYEEEE. The V segment lost 1 base and the J segment 11 bases; nucleotides outside the gene matches: 6.

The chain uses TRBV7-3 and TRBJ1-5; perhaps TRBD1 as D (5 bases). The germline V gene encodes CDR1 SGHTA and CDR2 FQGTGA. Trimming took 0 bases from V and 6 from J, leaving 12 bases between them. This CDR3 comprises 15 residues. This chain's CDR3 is CASSLTRDRGQPQHF. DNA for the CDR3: TGTGCCAGCAGCTTAACCCGGGACCGAGGTCAGCCCCAGCATTTT. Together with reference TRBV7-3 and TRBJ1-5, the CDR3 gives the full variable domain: GAGVSQTPSNKVTEKGKYVELRCDPISGHTALYWYRQSLGQGPEFLIYFQGTGAADDSGLPNDRFFAVRPEGSVSTLKIQRTERGDSAVYLCASSLTRDRGQPQHFGDGTRLSIL.

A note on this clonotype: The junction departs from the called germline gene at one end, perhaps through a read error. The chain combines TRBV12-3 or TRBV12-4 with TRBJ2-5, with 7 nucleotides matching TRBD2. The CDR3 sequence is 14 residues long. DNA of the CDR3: TGTGCCGGCAGTTTACGAACTAGCGTCGAGACCCAGTACTTC. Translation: CAGSLRTSVETQYF.